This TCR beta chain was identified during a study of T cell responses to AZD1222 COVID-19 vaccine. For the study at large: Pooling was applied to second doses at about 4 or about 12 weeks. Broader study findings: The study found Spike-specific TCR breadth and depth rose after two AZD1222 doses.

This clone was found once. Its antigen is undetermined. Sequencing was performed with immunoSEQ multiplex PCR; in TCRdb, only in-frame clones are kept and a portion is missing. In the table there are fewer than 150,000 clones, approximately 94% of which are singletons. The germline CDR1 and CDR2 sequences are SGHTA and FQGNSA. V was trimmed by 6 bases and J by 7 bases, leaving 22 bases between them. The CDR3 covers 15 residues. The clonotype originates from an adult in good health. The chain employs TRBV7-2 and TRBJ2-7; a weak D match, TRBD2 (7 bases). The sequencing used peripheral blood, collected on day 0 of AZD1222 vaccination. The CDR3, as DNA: TGTGCCAGCAGTCCCGAGATGGTCGGGGGGCGGGAGCAGTACTTC. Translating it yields CASSPEMVGGREQYF.